This is a list of T cell receptor beta chains from one sample in a study of vaccination and CD4 T cells after COVID-19. No cognate antigen is known for these TCRs. TCRdb itself ran the PCR reads through MiXCR, one entry per CDR3 protein. The sample lists about 18,000 distinct CDR3 sequences; about 50% were seen once. The sample comprised CD4+ T cells from blood, cultured in vitro. These receptors all come from a human donor who had recovered from COVID-19. The conserved cysteine and the conserved F or W are not part of the CDR3 here. A D gene is named only where the DNA matches it firmly.

v_call | d_call | cdr3_aa
TRBV7-9 | NA | ASSLARSGAGGNQPQH
TRBV20-1 | TRBD2 | SARRVGLASGELF
TRBV7-9 | NA | ASSLEVGQPQH
TRBV19 | TRBD2 | ASSMPTSGRYEQY
TRBV28 | NA | ATRDRDEAF
TRBV11-3 | NA | ASSYTRSNEQY
TRBV14 | NA | ASSQDGIWADTQY
TRBV28 | TRBD2 | ASSRAMAGAKLGS
TRBV2 | NA | ASSERRFTEAF
TRBV10-1 | TRBD1 | ASSRDRGNSPLH
TRBV7-2 | TRBD2 | ASSLARAGAETQY
TRBV27 | NA | ASSRAEGGETQY
TRBV6-1 | NA | ASSGGLGRLSRLDTQY
TRBV5-1 | TRBD2 | ASSLELAGTNEQF
TRBV24-1 | TRBD1 | ATSDPTGDNQPQH
TRBV20-1 | NA | SASLPGPHNSPLH
TRBV15 | NA | ATSSAQGNSEKLF
TRBV20-1 | TRBD2 | SAPLRLAGVGDTQY
TRBV7-2 | NA | ASSPEPNGYT
TRBV20-1 | TRBD2 | SAKSGTSGHHGELF
TRBV7-9 | NA | ASSFRETAEQY
TRBV6-2/TRBV6-3 | NA | ASTGALRTEAF
TRBV5-1 | NA | ASQLDGQETQY
TRBV6-1 | NA | ASSLERTNYGYT
TRBV27 | TRBD1 | ASSLRRGRTEAF
TRBV2 | NA | ASSGGSKQETQY
TRBV23-1 | NA | ASSQECRKSAIKSGNTIY
TRBV12-3/TRBV12-4 | NA | ASSLGGNSPLH
TRBV30 | TRBD2 | AWSAPLAGGYEQY
TRBV10-1 | NA | ASSGEQRYAQY
TRBV7-8 | NA | ASSLAGTRVGNEQF